This T cell receptor (beta chain) was identified in a study of CD8 T cells in Susac syndrome. The wider study: There were roughly six sequenced Susac syndrome patients with active disease and eight or nine in remission. Treatment status at blood draw for the Susac syndrome patients was therapy-naive, corticosteroids, or intravenous immunoglobulin alone.

The RNA, roughly 0.45 to 1 ug, was put through reverse transcription using random hexamers. Amplification of TCR beta CDR3 across 54 Vbeta and 13 Jbeta was performed with immunoSEQ multiplex PCR. MiXCR was run by TCRdb on the immunoSEQ multiplex PCR reads, yielding one entry per CDR3 protein. The sample includes 170,000 or so distinct CDR3 sequences, 85% to 95% seen only once; the top ten take approximately 0.099%. This CDR3 contains 12 residues. V lost 3 bases and J 16 bases, leaving 16 bases between the germline ends. From blood CD8+ and CD4+ T cells, TCR beta sequences were generated. V is TRBV12-3 or TRBV12-4 and J is TRBJ2-1, with D unresolved. The sequence derives from a human donor with Susac syndrome. The specimen was CD4+ T cells from PBMCs. The CDR3 DNA is TGTGCCAGCAGTTTTGACGGGCTAGTTAGCTTCTTC. Its translation is CASSFDGLVSFF.